The T cell receptor (beta chain) described here comes from a study of blood T cell repertoires in COVID-19 (TCRdb year 2020). Context from the whole study: Samples covering the acute and convalescent phases of COVID-19 were provided by collaborators in the United States, Italy and Spain. The prospective study material was composed of cDNA or gDNA derived from T cells, B-cell-depleted T cells, or PBMCs. Where HLA class I and class II types were available, the types were taken from metadata supplied by the sample provider, not from assay-based typing. Samples were obtained from the ongoing ImmuneRACE study (first 160 participants) and from over a thousand subjects provided by 6 global collaborators. The dataset comprised deeply sampled blood TCRbeta repertoires from subjects exposed to, actively infected with, or recovered from COVID-19. Nearly every sample came with metadata listing a de-identified subject ID, COVID-19 status, age in years and sex. The repertoires were released in a freely available public database intended as a resource for research on the immune response to SARS-CoV-2.

At the junction V is shortened by 7 bases and J by 4 bases, with 14 bases in between. Its CDR3 holds 14 amino acids, cysteine through phenylalanine. The DNA shown is the 42-base CDR3, in frame from base 1. Based on the germline V gene (reference sequence), the CDR1 and CDR2 sequences are MNHEY and SMNVEV. The immunoSEQ Assay, a bias-controlled multiplex PCR, was used to amplify TCRbeta CDR3 regions from genomic DNA. Regarding the original processing steps: Within the assay, amplification of reference gene primers was used to estimate how many nucleated cells each sample contained. Sequence reads were collapsed and filtered to measure the absolute abundance of every unique TCRbeta CDR3 rearrangement. For each sample, productive Simpson clonality was calculated by taking the square root of Simpson's diversity index across productive rearrangements. TCRdb carries this immuneACCESS record with in-frame sequences only. Its versions omit some clonotypes, under half of them owing to an unresolved V gene in the studies checked, with the rest unexplained. The V and J calls and the clone size are those of that table, but D and trimming were determined from the DNA. This sample lists 250,000 or so clones; about 85% were detected once. Clones ranked in the top ten supply roughly 6.7% of the sample.

As for this clone: Its antigen remains undetermined. The input lacks base qualities; no much larger clone sits a single base away.

Participants in the prospective study were enrolled through a virtual design, were aged roughly 18 to 90 years, and lived in 24 United States geographic areas. In the prospective study, cohorts were assigned on the basis of participant-reported clinical history obtained from a screening survey and a study questionnaire. Exposed participants were defined as having been in contact with someone with a PCR-confirmed or clinician-diagnosed COVID-19 case within 2 weeks of study entry. In the prospective study, mobile phlebotomists collected whole blood, serum and a nasopharyngeal or oropharyngeal swab from each participant. Additional blood draws and questionnaires over an approximately 2-month period could optionally be provided by prospective study participants. Before DNA extraction, prospective study blood samples were shipped either frozen or at room temperature. Overall study results and their limits: The amount of clinical and demographic metadata varied by source and participant and was provided uncurated.

The sequence was collected from a woman aged 45-59 years who had been exposed to COVID-19. Specimen: PBMCs or T cells enriched from blood (not recorded which). The V and J segments used are TRBV27 and TRBJ1-3, with no D gene named confidently. The DNA sequence follows: TGTGCCAGCATGTTCCCGCAGTTGGGAAACACCATATATTTT. The translation is CASMFPQLGNTIYF.